This T cell receptor (beta chain) originates from a study of cytomegalovirus exposure and HLA in healthy donors. The primer mix had 60 Vbeta and 13 Jbeta primers. TCRdb keeps only in-frame clones here, not all; method: immunoSEQ multiplex PCR. The sample holds around 150,000 clones, approximately 70% seen once. CDR1 is MNHNS and CDR2 is SASEGT in the germline V gene. V was pared by 2 bases and J by 4 bases, with 11 bases between. The CDR3 is 14 amino acids. Study-wide results and caveats: A later analysis linked a missense variant in DCLRE1C to the trimming of TCR beta V and J genes.

This clone has only one observation. Its antigen is not identified. The sample consisted of PBMCs. This sequence was found in a woman in her sixties or seventies in good health and CMV-seronegative. V and J are TRBV6-1 and TRBJ1-1; tentatively, D is TRBD1 (5 bases). For the CDR3, the DNA is TGTGCCAGCAGTGAATTAGTAAGGGGCACTGAAGCTTTCTTT. Protein: CASSELVRGTEAFF.